Shown below are 20 T cell receptor beta chains from a single sample sequenced in a study of human T cells and chemical hapten exposure. TCRdb reprocessed the RACE reads via MiXCR and lists one record per CDR3 protein. This table has about 80,000 distinct CDR3 sequences, about 15% appearing once. As to time point: pre-sensitization, week 0. The treatment denotes: therapeutic diphenylcyclopropenone sensitization with weekly scalp DPC. This sample comprised whole blood, obtained in connection with sensitization to the hapten diphenylcyclopropenone (DPC). Receptors were obtained from a woman aged 45-60 years with alopecia areata. Some clones in this sample may be carry-over from other donors' samples.

This clonotype was detected a few times. This chain uses TRBV11-2 with TRBJ2-5; no definite D call. CDR3 length equals 15 residues. V dropped 5 bases and J dropped 4 bases, with 17 bases sitting between them. CDR1 SGHAT and CDR2 FQNNGV come from the germline V gene. The CDR3 region is CASSLVGNPRETQYF. CDR3 nucleotides: TGTGCCAGCAGCCTAGTAGGCAACCCCAGAGAGACCCAGTACTTC.

There are a few counts of this clonotype. The chain couples TRBV29-1 to TRBJ1-2, with TRBD1 matching over 8 bases. Losses at the gene ends were 6 bases for V and 6 bases for J; bases not matched to a gene: 6. The CDR3 covers 12 residues. CDR1 and CDR2 (germline): SQVTM, ANQGSEA. The CDR3 nucleotides read TGCAGCGTGACGGACAGGGTCGATGGCTACACCTTC. It is translated as CSVTDRVDGYTF.

The chain is built from TRBV18 and TRBJ2-3, with D maybe TRBD1 (6 bases). Germline lookup yields CDR1 KGHSH and CDR2 LQKENI. This CDR3 is built from 14 residues. V shed 7 bases and J shed 0 bases, with 11 bases lying between them. Here the CDR3 reads CASFGQTSTDTQYF. The CDR3 coding sequence is TGTGCCAGCTTCGGACAGACTAGCACAGATACGCAGTATTTT. The full variable domain, in which reference TRBV18 and TRBJ2-3 provide the parts outside the CDR3, is NAGVMQNPRHLVRRRGQEARLRCSPMKGHSHVYWYRQLPEEGLKFMVYLQKENIIDESGMPKERFSAEFPKEGPSILRIQQVVRGDSAAYFCASFGQTSTDTQYFGPGTRLTVL.

The chain links TRBV28 to TRBJ2-7; the D gene is possibly TRBD2 (5 bases). The germline V and J ends were trimmed by 7 bases and 2 bases, with 12 bases remaining between them. The CDR3 has 13 amino acids. The germline V gene encodes CDR1 MDHEN and CDR2 SYDVKM. CDR3 region: CASTAGPPYEQYF. CDR3 coding DNA: TGTGCCAGCACGGCGGGCCCCCCCTACGAGCAGTACTTC.

The J gene is TRBJ1-1, the V gene TRBV29-1; D possibly corresponds to TRBD1 (5 bases). The CDR3 spans 11 residues. V lost 7 bases and J lost 2, with 8 bases in between. Germline lookup yields CDR1 SQVTM and CDR2 ANQGSEA. The chain's CDR3 is CSGGTNTEAFF. The CDR3 bases are TGCAGCGGCGGGACCAACACTGAAGCTTTCTTT.

The CDR3: CASSLTPSGNQPQHF. DNA of the CDR3: TGTGCCAGCAGTTTAACTCCCTCGGGCAATCAGCCCCAGCATTTT. The genes are TRBV28 and TRBJ1-5; D remains ambiguous. Trimming took 2 bases from V and 2 from J, leaving 10 bases between them. The CDR3 totals 15 residues. Germline V gene lookup returns CDR1 MDHEN and CDR2 SYDVKM.

Relative to its sample, this clonotype is medium-sized. J is TRBJ2-6 and V is TRBV20-1; no firm D call. V was shortened by 5 bases and J by 2 bases, with 13 bases between the two germline ends. Germline V gene sequence: CDR1 DFQATT, CDR2 SNEGSKA (reference sequence). CDR3 length: 15 residues. In DNA, the CDR3 is TGCAGTGCTGGTAGAGGTGGGGCTGGGGCCAACGTCCTGACTTTC. This gives the protein CSAGRGGAGANVLTF.

Only a few counts were recorded for this clonotype. J is TRBJ1-6 and V is TRBV20-1; 7 nucleotides agree with TRBD1. CDR1 and CDR2 from the germline V gene are DFQATT and SNEGSKA (reference sequence). The CDR3 is made up of 14 amino acids. After removal of 2 bases from V and 9 bases from J, the junction contained 7 bases not matched to a gene. CDR3 DNA sequence: TGCAGTGCTAGAAACCAACAGGGGCCTTCACCCCTCCACTTT. This encodes CSARNQQGPSPLHF.

A few counts support this clonotype. The chain has TRBV7-6 and TRBJ2-2; D call uncertain. Germline V CDR1 and CDR2: SGHVS, FNYEAQ. The germline V and J ends were trimmed by 2 bases and 6 bases, with 7 bases remaining between them. The CDR3 covers 13 residues. The CDR3: CASSLSGAGELFF. CDR3 in DNA: TGTGCCAGCAGCTTATCTGGAGCCGGGGAGCTGTTTTTT.

The chain employs TRBV5-1 and TRBJ1-5, with D uncertain. The CDR3 totals 14 residues. V lost 0 bases to trimming and J lost 4 bases, with 8 bases between them. In germline, CDR1 is SGHRS, CDR2 YFSETQ. For the CDR3, the DNA is TGCGCCAGCAGCTTGGATGGAGGAAATCAGCCCCAGCATTTT. Protein: CASSLDGGNQPQHF.

This CDR3 reads CASSYSLIEQYF. CDR3 DNA: TGTGCCAGCAGTTACTCGTTGATCGAGCAGTACTTC. The chain couples TRBV6-2 or TRBV6-3 to TRBJ2-7, with D unclear. The CDR3 spans 12 residues. Germline CDR1 and CDR2: MNHEY and SVGEGT. Trimming stripped 0 bases from V and 6 bases from J, with 6 bases between.

The CDR3 DNA is TGTGCCAGCAGCTTAGATAGCGGGATCGGGGATGAGCAGTTCTTC. Its protein product is CASSLDSGIGDEQFF. The rearrangement uses TRBV7-6 and TRBJ2-1, with 8 nucleotides matching TRBD2. This CDR3 contains 15 residues. Germline CDR1 and CDR2: SGHVS and FNYEAQ. Trimming removed 1 base from V and 8 bases from J; junction bases left unmatched: 7.

The J gene is TRBJ1-1, the V gene TRBV29-1, with D tentatively TRBD1 (5 bases). The CDR3 covers 12 residues. Per the germline V gene, CDR1 is SQVTM and CDR2 is ANQGSEA. Between the trimmed V and J ends, which lost 4 bases and 7 bases, there was a span of 13 bases. The DNA for the CDR3 is TGCAGCGTTGGAGACAGAAACCTTGAAGCTTTCTTT. Protein: CSVGDRNLEAFF.

This clonotype was counted only a few times. The genes are TRBV12-3 or TRBV12-4 and TRBJ2-3, with 13 bases identical to TRBD2. The CDR3 is made up of 16 amino acids. The V gene end was trimmed by 5 bases and the J gene end by 2 bases; junction bases not matched to a gene: 4. CDR3 nucleotides: TGTGCCAGCAGTCGGACTAGCGGGAGCTACACAGATACGCAGTATTTT. Translation gives CASSRTSGSYTDTQYF.

The chain employs TRBV29-1 and TRBJ2-7; D remains unclear. The V end lost 4 bases, the J end lost 3 bases, and 10 bases lay between the germline ends. CDR3 size: 12 residues. CDR1 is SQVTM and CDR2 is ANQGSEA in the germline V gene. The CDR3 DNA reads as TGCAGCGTTGCCTTGTCTCGCTACGAGCAGTACTTC. This gives the protein CSVALSRYEQYF.

CDR3 coding DNA: TGTGCCAGCAGCCGGGACAGGGGCTACAATGAGCAGTTCTTC. Its protein is CASSRDRGYNEQFF. The chain recombines TRBV28 with TRBJ2-1; 10 bases are shared with TRBD1. CDR3 length: 14 residues. V dropped 6 bases and J dropped 3; count of bases not matched to a gene: 2. Germline V CDR1 and CDR2: MDHEN, SYDVKM.

V and J are TRBV2 and TRBJ1-5, with D unclear. The ends were cut back, 3 bases at V and 5 bases at J, with 8 bases in the middle. This CDR3 contains 13 residues. Germline loops: CDR1 SNHLY, CDR2 FYNNEI. In DNA, the CDR3 is TGTGCCAGCAGTGATCGACTGGATCAGCCCCAGCATTTT. Protein: CASSDRLDQPQHF.

This chain uses TRBV5-1 with TRBJ1-2; maybe TRBD1 (6 bases). Germline CDR1 is SGHRS and CDR2 is YFSETQ. This CDR3 region has 14 residues. The germline V and J ends were trimmed by 0 bases and 6 bases, with 12 bases remaining between them. This chain's CDR3 is CASSLVPGANGYTF. CDR3 DNA: TGCGCCAGCAGCTTGGTCCCAGGGGCTAATGGCTACACCTTC. The full variable domain, rest sourced from reference TRBV5-1 and TRBJ1-2, is KAGVTQTPRYLIKTRGQQVTLSCSPISGHRSVSWYQQTPGQGLQFLFEYFSETQRNKGNFPGRFSGRQFSNSRSEMNVSTLELGDSALYLCASSLVPGANGYTFGSGTRLTVV.

The rearrangement links TRBV7-2 to TRBJ1-4; weak D call: TRBD1 (5 bases). This CDR3 spans 15 amino acids. Per germline, CDR1 SGHTA and CDR2 FQGNSA. Trimming left V 4 bases short and J 7 bases short, with 16 bases between. The CDR3 coding sequence is TGTGCCAGCAGCTCTCAGACAGTAGGCGGTGAAAAACTGTTTTTT. Translation: CASSSQTVGGEKLFF.

This chain connects TRBV20-1 to TRBJ2-7; 8 bases align to TRBD1. The germline V gene encodes CDR1 DFQATT and CDR2 SNEGSKA (reference sequence). This CDR3 is built from 12 residues. With 6 bases clipped from V and 2 bases from J, the junction kept 3 bases outside the gene matches. The CDR3 reads CSAGQGPYEQYF. CDR3 DNA: TGCAGTGCCGGACAGGGCCCCTACGAGCAGTACTTC.